The next 3 T cell receptor beta chains were all read from a single sample in a study of CD8+CD57+ T cells in acquired aplastic anemia. CDR3 and TCR beta VDJ profiling relied on a genomic DNA template. TCRdb reanalysed the reads using MiXCR and keeps one entry per CDR3 protein. The sample carries about 190,000 distinct CDR3 sequences, over 60% recorded once. Sequenced material: sorted CD4+, CD8+, or CD8+CD57+ T cells (not recorded which) from PBMCs. The origin of the receptors is a human donor with severe aplastic anemia or a healthy control (not recorded which).

The sample holds a few counts of this clonotype. The rearrangement links TRBV30 to TRBJ1-4; D not certain. The CDR3 runs 15 residues. With 2 bases removed from V and 7 bases from J, the gap between germline ends came to 17 bases. Germline V gene data show CDR1 as GTSNPN and CDR2 as SVGIG (reference sequence). In nucleotides, the CDR3 is TGTGCCTGGAGTTGGACCATCCAAGAAGGTGAAAAACTGTTTTTT. It is translated as CAWSWTIQEGEKLFF.

The chain has TRBV20-1 and TRBJ2-1, with D perhaps matching TRBD2 (6 bases). Trimming took off 4 bases at V and 4 bases at J, with 14 bases between the two ends. Germline values: CDR1 DFQATT, CDR2 SNEGSKA (reference sequence). The CDR3 extends over 14 amino acids. CDR3 region: CSATRERAYNEQFF. DNA of the CDR3: TGCAGTGCTACGAGAGAGCGGGCGTACAATGAGCAGTTCTTC.

This clonotype was seen a few times. This chain uses TRBV18 with TRBJ1-5, with D possibly matching TRBD1 (5 bases). Germline V gene sequence: CDR1 KGHSH, CDR2 LQKENI. Between the trimmed V and J ends, which lost 2 bases and 3 bases, there was a span of 17 bases. The CDR3 covers 17 residues. CDR3 in DNA: TGTGCCAGCTCACCAGATCGGGCAGGGAGGAACAATCAGCCCCAGCATTTT. This sequence encodes CASSPDRAGRNNQPQHF.